The clone carrying this T cell receptor beta chain was picked up a small number of times. Its matching antigen is unknown. The data were taken from a study of cytomegalovirus exposure and HLA in healthy donors. Study-level findings and limits: Roughly uniform sequencing depth across donors was assumed, possibly incorrectly.

The V gene's germline CDR1 is SGHTA and CDR2 FQGNSA. The V and J ends lost 2 bases and 3 bases respectively, with 14 bases between them. This CDR3 spans 16 amino acids. With 60 Vbeta and 13 Jbeta primers, the PCR was carried out. The method was immunoSEQ multiplex PCR; TCRdb's version includes in-frame clones alone and lacks a portion of them. The table includes roughly 150,000 clones, around two thirds detected once. The chain uses TRBV7-2 and TRBJ1-5; D perhaps matches TRBD1 (5 bases). Sequencing was performed on PBMCs. The origin of this receptor is a man younger than 45 in good health and CMV-seropositive. CDR3 region: CASSLTPAGNNQPQHF. CDR3 DNA sequence: TGTGCCAGCAGCTTAACACCGGCAGGGAACAATCAGCCCCAGCATTTT.